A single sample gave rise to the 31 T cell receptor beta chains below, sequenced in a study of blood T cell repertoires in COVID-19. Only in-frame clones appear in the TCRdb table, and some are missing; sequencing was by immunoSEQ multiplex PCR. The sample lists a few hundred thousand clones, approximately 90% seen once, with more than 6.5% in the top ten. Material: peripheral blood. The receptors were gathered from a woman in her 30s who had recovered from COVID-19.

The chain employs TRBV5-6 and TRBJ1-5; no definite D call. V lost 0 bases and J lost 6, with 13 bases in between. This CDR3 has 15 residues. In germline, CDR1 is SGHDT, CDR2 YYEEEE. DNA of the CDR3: TGTGCCAGCAGCTTGGTCGGGGAGCTGGGTCAGCCCCAGCATTTT. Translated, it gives CASSLVGELGQPQHF. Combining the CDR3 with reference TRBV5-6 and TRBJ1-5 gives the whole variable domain DAGVTQSPTHLIKTRGQQVTLRCSPKSGHDTVSWYQQALGQGPQFIFQYYEEEERQRGNFPDRFSGHQFPNYSSELNVNALLLGDSALYLCASSLVGELGQPQHFGDGTRLSIL.

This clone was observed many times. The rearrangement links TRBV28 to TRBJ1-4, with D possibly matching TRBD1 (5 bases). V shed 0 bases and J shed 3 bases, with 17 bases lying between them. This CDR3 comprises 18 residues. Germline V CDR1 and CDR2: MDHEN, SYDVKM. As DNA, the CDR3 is TGTGCCAGCAGTTTATGGGGGACTCACAGTGAACCTAATGAAAAACTGTTTTTT. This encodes CASSLWGTHSEPNEKLFF.

The CDR3 DNA sequence: TGTGCCAGCAGTTACTCGAGGGCCGCCCGGGCTTTCTTT. Amino acid sequence: CASSYSRAARAFF. V gene TRBV6-2 or TRBV6-3 combines with J gene TRBJ1-1; D gene unclear. This CDR3 contains 13 residues. V was cut by 0 bases and J by 11 bases, with 13 bases left in between. CDR1 and CDR2 (germline): MNHEY, SVGEGT.

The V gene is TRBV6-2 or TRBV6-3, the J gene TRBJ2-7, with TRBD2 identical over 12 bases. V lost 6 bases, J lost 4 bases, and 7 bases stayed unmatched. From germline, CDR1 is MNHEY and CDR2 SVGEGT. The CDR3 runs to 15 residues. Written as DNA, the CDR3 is TGTGCCAGCAGCTTTGGACTAGCGGGGAGTTACGAGCAGTACTTC. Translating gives CASSFGLAGSYEQYF.

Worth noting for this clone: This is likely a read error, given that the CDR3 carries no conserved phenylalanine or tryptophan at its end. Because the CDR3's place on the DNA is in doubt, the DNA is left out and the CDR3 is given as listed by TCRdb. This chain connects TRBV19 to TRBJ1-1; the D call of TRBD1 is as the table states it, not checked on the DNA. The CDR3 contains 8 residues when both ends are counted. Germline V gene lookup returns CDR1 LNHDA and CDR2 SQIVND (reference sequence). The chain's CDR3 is CARENRDL.

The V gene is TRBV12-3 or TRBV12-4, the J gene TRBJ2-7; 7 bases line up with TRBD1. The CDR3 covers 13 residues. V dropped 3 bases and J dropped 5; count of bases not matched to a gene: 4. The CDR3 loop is CASSFTDRDEQYF. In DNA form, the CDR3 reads TGTGCCAGCAGTTTCACTGACAGGGACGAGCAGTACTTC.

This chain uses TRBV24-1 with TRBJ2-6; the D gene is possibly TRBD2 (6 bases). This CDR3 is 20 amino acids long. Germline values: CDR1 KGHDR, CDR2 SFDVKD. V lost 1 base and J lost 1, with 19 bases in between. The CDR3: CATSDFSPEGPWSGANVLTF. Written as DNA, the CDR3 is TGTGCCACCAGTGATTTTTCCCCGGAGGGCCCCTGGTCTGGGGCCAACGTCCTGACTTTC.

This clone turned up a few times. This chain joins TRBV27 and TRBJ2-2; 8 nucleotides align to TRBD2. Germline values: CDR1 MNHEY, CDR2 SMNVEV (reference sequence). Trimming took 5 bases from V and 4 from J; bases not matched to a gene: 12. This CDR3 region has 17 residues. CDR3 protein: CASSPPERAGVTGELFF. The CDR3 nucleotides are TGTGCCAGCAGTCCCCCGGAGAGAGCGGGGGTCACCGGGGAGCTGTTTTTT.

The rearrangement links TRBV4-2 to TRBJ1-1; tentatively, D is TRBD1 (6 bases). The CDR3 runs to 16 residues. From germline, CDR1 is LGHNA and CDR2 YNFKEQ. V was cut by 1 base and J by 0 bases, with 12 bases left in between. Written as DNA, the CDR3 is TGTGCCAGCAGCCAAGGGGGGACACCGATGAACACTGAAGCTTTCTTT. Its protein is CASSQGGTPMNTEAFF.

The CDR3: CATSGPGTLLVNEKLFF. The CDR3 DNA reads TGTGCCACCAGCGGCCCCGGGACACTTCTGGTAAATGAAAAACTGTTTTTT. The gene calls are TRBV15 and TRBJ1-4, with D possibly matching TRBD1 (6 bases). CDR1 is LNHNV and CDR2 is YYDKDF in the germline V gene (reference sequence). Trimming shortened V by 5 bases and J by 5 bases, and 21 bases separated the two germline ends. The CDR3 is 17 residues long. The whole variable domain, remainder taken from reference TRBV15 and TRBJ1-4, is DAMVIQNPRYQVTQFGKPVTLSCSQTLNHNVMYWYQQKSSQAPKLLFHYYDKDFNNEADTPDNFQSRRPNTSFCFLDIRSPGLGDTAMYLCATSGPGTLLVNEKLFFGSGTQLSVL.

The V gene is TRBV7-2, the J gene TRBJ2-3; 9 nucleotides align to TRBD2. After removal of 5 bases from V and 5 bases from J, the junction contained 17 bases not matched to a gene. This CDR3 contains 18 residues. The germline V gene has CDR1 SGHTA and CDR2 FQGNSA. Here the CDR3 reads CASSIPRAGGRFEDTQYF. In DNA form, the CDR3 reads TGTGCCAGCAGCATCCCACGGGCGGGGGGGCGATTTGAAGATACGCAGTATTTT.

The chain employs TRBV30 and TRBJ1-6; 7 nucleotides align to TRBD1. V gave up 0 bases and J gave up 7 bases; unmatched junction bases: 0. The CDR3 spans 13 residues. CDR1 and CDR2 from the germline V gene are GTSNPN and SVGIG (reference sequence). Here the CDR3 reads CAWSVTGNSPLHF. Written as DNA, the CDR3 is TGTGCCTGGAGTGTGACAGGGAATTCACCCCTCCACTTT.

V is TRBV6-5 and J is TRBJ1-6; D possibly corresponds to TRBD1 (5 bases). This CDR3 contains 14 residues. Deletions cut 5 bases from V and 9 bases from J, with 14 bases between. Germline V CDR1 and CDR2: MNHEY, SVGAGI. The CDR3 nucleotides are TGTGCCAGCAGTAAGCCCAGCACAGGTTCACCCCTCCACTTT. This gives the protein CASSKPSTGSPLHF.

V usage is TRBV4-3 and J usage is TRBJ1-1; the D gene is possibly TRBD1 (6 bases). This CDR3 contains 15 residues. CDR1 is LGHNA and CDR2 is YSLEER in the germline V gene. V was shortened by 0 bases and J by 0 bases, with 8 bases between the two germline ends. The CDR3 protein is CASSQDGGLNTEAFF. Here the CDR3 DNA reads TGCGCCAGCAGCCAAGATGGGGGCCTGAACACTGAAGCTTTCTTT.

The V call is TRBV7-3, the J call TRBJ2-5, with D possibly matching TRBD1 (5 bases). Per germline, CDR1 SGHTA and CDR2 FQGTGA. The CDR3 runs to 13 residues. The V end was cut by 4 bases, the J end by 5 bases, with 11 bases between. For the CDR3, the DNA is TGTGCCAGCAGCTCCGGACCAGGGGAGACCCAGTACTTC. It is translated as CASSSGPGETQYF. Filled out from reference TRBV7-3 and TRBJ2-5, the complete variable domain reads GAGVSQTPSNKVTEKGKYVELRCDPISGHTALYWYRQSLGQGPEFLIYFQGTGAADDSGLPNDRFFAVRPEGSVSTLKIQRTERGDSAVYLCASSSGPGETQYFGPGTRLLVL.

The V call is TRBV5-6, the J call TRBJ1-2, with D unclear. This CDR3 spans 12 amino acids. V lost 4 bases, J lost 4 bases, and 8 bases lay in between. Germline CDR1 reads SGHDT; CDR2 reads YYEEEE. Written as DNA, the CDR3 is TGTGCCAGCAGCGGAGCGGGCTATGGCTACACCTTC. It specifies CASSGAGYGYTF.

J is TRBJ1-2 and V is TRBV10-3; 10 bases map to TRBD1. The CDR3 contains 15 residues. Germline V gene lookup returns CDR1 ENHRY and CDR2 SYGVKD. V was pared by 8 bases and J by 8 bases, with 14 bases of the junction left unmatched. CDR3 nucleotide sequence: TGTGCCATCCCTGGGGGGACAGGGGTGGGACACGGCTACACCTTC. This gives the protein CAIPGGTGVGHGYTF.

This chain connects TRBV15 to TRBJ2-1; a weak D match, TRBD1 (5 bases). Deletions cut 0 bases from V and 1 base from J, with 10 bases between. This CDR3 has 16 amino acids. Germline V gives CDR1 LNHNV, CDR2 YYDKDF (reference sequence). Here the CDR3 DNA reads TGTGCCACCAGCAGAGATCAGGGTAGGTCCTACAATGAGCAGTTCTTC. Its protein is CATSRDQGRSYNEQFF.

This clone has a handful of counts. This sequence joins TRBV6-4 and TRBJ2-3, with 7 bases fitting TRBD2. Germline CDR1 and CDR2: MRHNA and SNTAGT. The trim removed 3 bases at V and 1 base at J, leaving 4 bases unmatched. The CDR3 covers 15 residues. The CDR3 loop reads CASSEGGGGTDTQYF. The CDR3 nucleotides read TGTGCCAGCAGTGAAGGTGGGGGGGGCACAGATACGCAGTATTTT.

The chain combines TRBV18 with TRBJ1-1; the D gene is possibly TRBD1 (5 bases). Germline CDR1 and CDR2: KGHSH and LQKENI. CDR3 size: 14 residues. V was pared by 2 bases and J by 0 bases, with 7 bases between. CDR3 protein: CASSPGAMNTEAFF. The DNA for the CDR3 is TGTGCCAGCTCACCAGGGGCCATGAACACTGAAGCTTTCTTT.

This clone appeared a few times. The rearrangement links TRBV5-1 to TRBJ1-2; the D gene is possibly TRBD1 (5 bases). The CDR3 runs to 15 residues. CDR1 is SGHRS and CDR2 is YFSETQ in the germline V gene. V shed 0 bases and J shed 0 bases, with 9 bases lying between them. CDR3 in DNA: TGCGCCAGCAGCTTGGCCGGGGGACCTAACTATGGCTACACCTTC. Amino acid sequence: CASSLAGGPNYGYTF. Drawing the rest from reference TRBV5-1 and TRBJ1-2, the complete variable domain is KAGVTQTPRYLIKTRGQQVTLSCSPISGHRSVSWYQQTPGQGLQFLFEYFSETQRNKGNFPGRFSGRQFSNSRSEMNVSTLELGDSALYLCASSLAGGPNYGYTFGSGTRLTVV.

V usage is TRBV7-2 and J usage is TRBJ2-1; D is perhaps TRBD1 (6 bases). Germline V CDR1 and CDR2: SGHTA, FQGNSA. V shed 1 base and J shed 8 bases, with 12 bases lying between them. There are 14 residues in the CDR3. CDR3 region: CASSLVNPGDEQFF. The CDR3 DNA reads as TGTGCCAGCAGCTTAGTTAATCCAGGGGATGAGCAGTTCTTC.

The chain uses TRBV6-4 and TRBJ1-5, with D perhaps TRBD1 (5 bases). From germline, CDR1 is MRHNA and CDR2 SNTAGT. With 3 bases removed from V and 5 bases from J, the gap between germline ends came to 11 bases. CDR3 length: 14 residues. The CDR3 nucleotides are TGTGCCAGCAGTGAAAATGGGGCCGATCAGCCCCAGCATTTT. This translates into CASSENGADQPQHF.

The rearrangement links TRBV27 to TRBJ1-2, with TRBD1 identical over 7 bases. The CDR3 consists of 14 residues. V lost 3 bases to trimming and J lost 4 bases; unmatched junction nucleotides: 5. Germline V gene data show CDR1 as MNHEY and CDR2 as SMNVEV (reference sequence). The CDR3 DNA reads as TGTGCCAGCAGTTTTCGACAGGGTTTCTATGGCTACACCTTC. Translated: CASSFRQGFYGYTF.

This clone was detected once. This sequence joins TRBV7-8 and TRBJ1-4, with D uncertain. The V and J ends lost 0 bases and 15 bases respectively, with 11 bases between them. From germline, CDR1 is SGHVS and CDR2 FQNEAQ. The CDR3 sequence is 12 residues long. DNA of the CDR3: TGTGCCAGCAGCTTAGCGCTAGAGAGAGTGTTTTTT. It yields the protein CASSLALERVFF. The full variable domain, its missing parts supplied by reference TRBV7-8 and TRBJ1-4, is GAGVSQSPRYKVAKRGQDVALRCDPISGHVSLFWYQQALGQGPEFLTYFQNEAQLDKSGLPSDRFFAERPEGSVSTLKIQRTQQEDSAVYLCASSLALERVFFGSGTQLSVL.

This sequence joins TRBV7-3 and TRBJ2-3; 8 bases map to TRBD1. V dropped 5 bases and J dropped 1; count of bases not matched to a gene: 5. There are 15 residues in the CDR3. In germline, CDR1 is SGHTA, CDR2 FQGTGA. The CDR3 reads CASSPDRAGTDTQYF. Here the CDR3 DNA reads TGTGCCAGCAGCCCGGACAGGGCGGGCACAGATACGCAGTATTTT.

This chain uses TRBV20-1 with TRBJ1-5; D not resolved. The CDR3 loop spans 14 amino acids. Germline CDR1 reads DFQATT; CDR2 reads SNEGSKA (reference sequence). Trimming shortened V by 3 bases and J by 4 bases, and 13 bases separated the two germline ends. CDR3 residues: CSASGGFWNQPQHF. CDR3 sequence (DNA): TGCAGTGCTAGTGGAGGATTTTGGAATCAGCCCCAGCATTTT.

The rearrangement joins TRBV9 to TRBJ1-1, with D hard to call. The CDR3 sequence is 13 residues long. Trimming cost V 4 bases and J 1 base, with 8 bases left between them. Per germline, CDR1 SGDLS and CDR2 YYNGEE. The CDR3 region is CASSFRQNTEAFF. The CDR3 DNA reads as TGTGCCAGCAGCTTCCGACAGAACACTGAAGCTTTCTTT.

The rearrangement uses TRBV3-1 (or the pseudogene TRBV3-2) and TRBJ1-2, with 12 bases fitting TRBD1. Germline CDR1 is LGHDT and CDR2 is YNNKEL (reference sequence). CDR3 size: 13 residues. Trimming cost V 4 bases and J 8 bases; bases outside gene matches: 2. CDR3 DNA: TGTGCCAGCAGCCTCGGGACAGGGGGCGGCTACACCTTC. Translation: CASSLGTGGGYTF.

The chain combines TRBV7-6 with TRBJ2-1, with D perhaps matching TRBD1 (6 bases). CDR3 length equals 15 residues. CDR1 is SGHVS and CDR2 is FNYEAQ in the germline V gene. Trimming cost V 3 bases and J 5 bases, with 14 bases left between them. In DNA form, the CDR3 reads TGTGCCAGCAGCTTGATGGGACATAAAGACAATGAGCAGTTCTTC. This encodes CASSLMGHKDNEQFF.

The CDR3 region is CASGRDRDSQPQHF. CDR3 bases: TGCGCCAGCGGCAGGGACAGGGATAGTCAGCCCCAGCATTTT. The V and J genes are TRBV4-3 and TRBJ1-5; 9 positions match TRBD1. Germline loops: CDR1 LGHNA, CDR2 YSLEER. The ends lost 8 bases at V and 6 bases at J; junction bases unmatched: 8. CDR3 size: 14 residues.